Following are 16 T cell receptor beta chains from one sample sequenced in a study of blood T cell repertoires in COVID-19. Profiling relied on immunoSEQ multiplex PCR, and the TCRdb table lists in-frame clones only, not all of them. The table shows under 250,000 clones, with approximately 89% occurring only once. Sample: peripheral blood. These receptors were obtained from a woman in her sixties or seventies who had recovered from COVID-19.

The chain uses TRBV28 and TRBJ1-2; D is unclear. V gave up 7 bases and J gave up 0 bases, with 6 bases separating them. The CDR3 runs to 12 residues. Germline V gene lookup returns CDR1 MDHEN and CDR2 SYDVKM. CDR3 in amino acids: CASTLANYGYTF. CDR3 coding DNA: TGTGCCAGCACCCTAGCTAACTATGGCTACACCTTC.

This sequence joins TRBV7-9 and TRBJ1-5, with D unresolved. Per the germline V gene, CDR1 is SEHNR and CDR2 is FQNEAQ (reference sequence). V gave up 3 bases and J gave up 4 bases, with 7 bases separating them. This CDR3 spans 13 amino acids. The chain's CDR3 is CASSFGENQPQHF. DNA for the CDR3: TGTGCCAGCAGCTTCGGTGAAAATCAGCCCCAGCATTTT.

The chain has TRBV7-2 and TRBJ1-2; D perhaps matches TRBD1 (6 bases). The germline gives CDR1 SGHTA, CDR2 FQGNSA. With 1 base removed from V and 4 bases from J, the gap between germline ends came to 7 bases. This CDR3 comprises 13 residues. The CDR3 sequence: CASSLGTAYGYTF. The CDR3 coding sequence is TGTGCCAGCAGCTTAGGGACAGCCTATGGCTACACCTTC.

The chain carries TRBV9 and TRBJ2-1, with 8 nucleotides matching TRBD2. CDR1 is SGDLS, CDR2 YYNGEE, per germline. CDR3 length equals 16 residues. V was clipped by 1 base and J by 6 bases; unmatched bases: 9. CDR3 sequence reads: CASSVTPGGVSNEQFF. The CDR3 DNA follows: TGTGCCAGCAGCGTAACGCCCGGGGGGGTTAGCAATGAGCAGTTCTTC. Combining the CDR3 with reference TRBV9 and TRBJ2-1 gives the whole variable domain DSGVTQTPKHLITATGQRVTLRCSPRSGDLSVYWYQQSLDQGLQFLIQYYNGEERAKGNILERFSAQQFPDLHSELNLSSLELGDSALYFCASSVTPGGVSNEQFFGPGTRLTVL.

The chain carries TRBV6-5 and TRBJ1-6; 8 bases are shared with TRBD1. Per germline, CDR1 MNHEY and CDR2 SVGAGI. Unmatched junction bases numbered 5, after V lost 2 bases and J lost 11 bases. The length of the CDR3 is 14 residues. CDR3 loop: CASSYAGGRTPLHF. CDR3 coding DNA: TGTGCCAGCAGTTACGCAGGGGGCAGGACACCCCTCCACTTT.

The chain is built from TRBV29-1 and TRBJ1-4; D uncertain. There are 13 residues in the CDR3. The ends were cut back, 6 bases at V and 5 bases at J, with 13 bases in the middle. The V gene's germline CDR1 is SQVTM and CDR2 ANQGSEA. CDR3 protein: CSVSKGGNEKLFF. In DNA, the CDR3 is TGCAGCGTCTCGAAGGGCGGGAATGAAAAACTGTTTTTT.

The chain combines TRBV2 with TRBJ2-1; D possibly corresponds to TRBD2 (6 bases). The V gene's germline CDR1 is SNHLY and CDR2 FYNNEI. This CDR3 has 15 residues. V lost 3 bases and J lost 3, with 12 bases in between. The CDR3 coding sequence is TGTGCCAGCAGTGATATGGGCGGGGACTACAATGAGCAGTTCTTC. Protein product: CASSDMGGDYNEQFF.

This chain connects TRBV9 to TRBJ2-1; 7 positions match TRBD2. V was clipped by 4 bases and J by 4 bases; unmatched bases: 5. The CDR3 covers 14 residues. Germline CDR1 reads SGDLS; CDR2 reads YYNGEE. The chain's CDR3 is CASSPPGGYNEQFF. The CDR3 coding sequence is TGTGCCAGCAGCCCCCCGGGGGGATACAATGAGCAGTTCTTC.

J is TRBJ2-1 and V is TRBV6-4, with D possibly matching TRBD1 (5 bases). This CDR3 spans 16 amino acids. The germline V and J ends were trimmed by 4 bases and 1 base, with 14 bases remaining between them. Germline CDR1 reads MRHNA; CDR2 reads SNTAGT. This CDR3 is CASSAQDSKSYNEQFF. The CDR3 nucleotides are TGTGCCAGCAGTGCCCAAGACAGTAAATCCTACAATGAGCAGTTCTTC.

The chain's CDR3 is CASSLLALQGALTPLHF. The CDR3 region has the DNA TGTGCCAGCAGTTTATTGGCGCTCCAGGGGGCGTTGACACCCCTCCACTTT. The chain carries TRBV28 and TRBJ1-6, with TRBD1 matching 8 bases. Germline assignment: CDR1 MDHEN and CDR2 SYDVKM. The CDR3 consists of 17 residues. The V and J ends lost 1 base and 11 bases, in that order; junction bases with no gene match: 13.

The V and J genes are TRBV5-1 and TRBJ1-4; the D gene is possibly TRBD1 (5 bases). Trimming stripped 4 bases from V and 8 bases from J, with 15 bases between. CDR1 is SGHRS, CDR2 YFSETQ, per germline. This CDR3 is built from 14 residues. The CDR3 DNA sequence: TGCGCCAGCAGCCCCCTCACAGGAGAGGAAAAACTGTTTTTT. It codes for CASSPLTGEEKLFF.

This clone showed up just a few times. The chain uses TRBV6-5 and TRBJ2-1; TRBD1 aligns across 8 bases. The CDR3 has 14 residues. J lost 9 bases, V lost 4 bases, and 8 bases had no gene match. The germline V gene encodes CDR1 MNHEY and CDR2 SVGAGI. As DNA, the CDR3 is TGTGCCAGCAGTTGGACAGGGCGAGGATCTGAGCAGTTCTTC. It specifies CASSWTGRGSEQFF.

The chain couples TRBV7-3 to TRBJ2-5; 10 bases agree with TRBD2. J gave up 7 bases and V 5 bases, and 10 bases lay outside the gene matches. Germline V lookup: CDR1 SGHTA, CDR2 FQGTGA. CDR3 length: 15 amino acids. The CDR3 region is CASSPGVAGGGTQYF. The CDR3 bases are TGTGCCAGCAGCCCGGGAGTAGCGGGGGGCGGGACCCAGTACTTC. The complete variable domain, with remaining parts taken from reference TRBV7-3 and TRBJ2-5, reads GAGVSQTPSNKVTEKGKYVELRCDPISGHTALYWYRQSLGQGPEFLIYFQGTGAADDSGLPNDRFFAVRPEGSVSTLKIQRTERGDSAVYLCASSPGVAGGGTQYFGPGTRLLVL.

V usage is TRBV18 and J usage is TRBJ2-7, with D possibly TRBD2 on 5 matching bases. This CDR3 contains 14 residues. Trimming took 2 bases from V and 5 from J, leaving 13 bases between them. The germline gives CDR1 KGHSH, CDR2 LQKENI. Here the CDR3 reads CASSPTGNNNEQYF. The DNA for the CDR3 is TGTGCCAGCTCACCAACCGGGAATAATAACGAGCAGTACTTC. Full variable domain (outside the CDR3, taken from reference TRBV18 and TRBJ2-7): NAGVMQNPRHLVRRRGQEARLRCSPMKGHSHVYWYRQLPEEGLKFMVYLQKENIIDESGMPKERFSAEFPKEGPSILRIQQVVRGDSAAYFCASSPTGNNNEQYFGPGTRLTVT.

The chain uses TRBV7-2 and TRBJ2-3, with TRBD1 matching over 8 bases. Germline values: CDR1 SGHTA, CDR2 FQGNSA. Trimming cost V 2 bases and J 1 base; bases outside gene matches: 2. The CDR3 covers 15 residues. CDR3 bases: TGTGCCAGCAGCTTACAGGGGGCGGGCACAGATACGCAGTATTTT. Its translation is CASSLQGAGTDTQYF. Full variable domain (outside the CDR3, taken from reference TRBV7-2 and TRBJ2-3): GAGVSQSPSNKVTEKGKDVELRCDPISGHTALYWYRQSLGQGLEFLIYFQGNSAPDKSGLPSDRFSAERTGGSVSTLTIQRTQQEDSAVYLCASSLQGAGTDTQYFGPGTRLTVL.

For the CDR3, the DNA is TGTGCCAGCAGCCAAGATGGGGCAGGGGGCTGGTATGGCTACACCTTC. The encoded protein is CASSQDGAGGWYGYTF. The chain couples TRBV3-1 (or the pseudogene TRBV3-2) to TRBJ1-2; the match to TRBD1 covers 8 bases. V was clipped by 0 bases and J by 5 bases; unmatched bases: 8. The germline CDR1 and CDR2 sequences are LGHDT and YNNKEL (reference sequence). The CDR3 runs to 16 residues.